This is a list of T cell receptor beta chains from one sample in a study of cytomegalovirus exposure and HLA in healthy donors. Data came from immunoSEQ multiplex PCR; TCRdb stores just in-frame clones and leaves some out. This table holds 210,000 or so clones, 75% to 85% found once. Sequencing was done on a sample of PBMCs. These receptors came from a girl aged 5 to 17 in good health and CMV-seronegative. CDR3s include the opening cysteine and the closing phenylalanine or tryptophan. The D gene is left open where the match is weak. Some rows have no size entry. The others give once, few or many, or a class for an expanded clone.

TGCGCCAGCAGCCCGGGGGGGTCTAATCAGCCCCAGCATTTT,CASSPGGSNQPQHF,.,.,TRBV5-1,TRBJ1-5
TGTGCCAGCGCACGAGAGTCAGGGGGTAGCTACGAGCAGTACTTC,CASARESGGSYEQYF,.,TRBD1,TRBV27,TRBJ2-7
TGTGCCAGCAGCGCCGGACAGGGGGCCTACGAGCAGTACTTC,CASSAGQGAYEQYF,.,TRBD1,TRBV5-4,TRBJ2-7
TGTGCCGCTTCTGGAGGGACCTATGGCTACACCTTC,CAASGGTYGYTF,.,.,TRBV28,TRBJ1-2
TGTGCCAGCAACCTCAACAGGGGCAGCGATGGCTACACCTTC,CASNLNRGSDGYTF,.,TRBD1,TRBV7-2,TRBJ1-2
TGTGCCAGCAGTGACTACAGGGGAACTAATGAAAAACTGTTTTTT,CASSDYRGTNEKLFF,few,TRBD1,TRBV6-6,TRBJ1-4
TGCGCCAGCAGCCTCGTATCTTGGGACAGCAACACCGGGGAGCTGTTTTTT,CASSLVSWDSNTGELFF,.,TRBD1,TRBV4-3,TRBJ2-2
TGTGCCTGGAGTTTTACCCGTAGCGGGAGGGCCTCACCCGTAAATGAGCAGTTCTTC,CAWSFTRSGRASPVNEQFF,.,TRBD2,TRBV30,TRBJ2-1
TGTGCCAGCAGTTACTCGAGGGTGACAGGCAACGGAGGCTACACCTTC,CASSYSRVTGNGGYTF,.,.,TRBV6-6,TRBJ1-2
TGTGCCAGCAGAGCGGACAGCCATACGCAGTATTTT,CASRADSHTQYF,.,.,TRBV6-1,TRBJ2-3
TGTGCCAGCAGGCCGACAGGGGCACTCAGCTCACCCCTCCACTTT,CASRPTGALSSPLHF,once,TRBD1,TRBV25-1,TRBJ1-6
TGTGCCAGCAGCTTAGCGCGGACAACAGGAGATGTGGCTTTCTTT,CASSLARTTGDVAFF,.,.,TRBV7-9,TRBJ1-1
TGCAGCGTTGAAGATGGGGCCGGGTCTGCGGCCGAGCAGTACTTC,CSVEDGAGSAAEQYF,.,.,TRBV29-1,TRBJ2-7
TGTTCCAGCAGCCAATCCGGGACAGGGGGTTTTGAAAAACTGTTTTTT,CSSSQSGTGGFEKLFF,.,TRBD1,TRBV7-9,TRBJ1-4
TGTGCCAGCAGCTTGGGCGGGACTAACTATGGCTACACCTTC,CASSLGGTNYGYTF,.,.,TRBV5-6,TRBJ1-2
TGTGCCAGCAGCGGACAGGGTTTAATCACTGAAGCTTTCTTT,CASSGQGLITEAFF,.,TRBD1,TRBV7-3,TRBJ1-1
TGTGCCAGCAGTTTTCCCTCGACAGGGGGCGAAAAACTGTTTTTT,CASSFPSTGGEKLFF,once,TRBD1,TRBV28,TRBJ1-4
TGTGCCGCTGGAACAGGGTTCTCTGGAAACACCATATATTTT,CAAGTGFSGNTIYF,.,.,TRBV30,TRBJ1-3
TGTGCCAGCAGTATAGAGGCGGGGGCCCTAGCTAACTATGGCTACACCTTC,CASSIEAGALANYGYTF,.,.,TRBV27,TRBJ1-2
TGCGCCAGCTCCCGGACTGGGGGGAAAGGAGAGACCCAGTACTTC,CASSRTGGKGETQYF,.,.,TRBV5-1,TRBJ2-5
TGTGCCAGCAGTCCTTGGGGACTAGCCGACACAGATACGCAGTATTTT,CASSPWGLADTDTQYF,.,TRBD2,TRBV2,TRBJ2-3
TGTGCCAGCTCACTGCTGGGCCCGACCGTCACAGATACGCAGTATTTT,CASSLLGPTVTDTQYF,.,.,TRBV18,TRBJ2-3
TGTGCCTCACGCCCGACACAAATCTCTGGAAACACCATATATTTT,CASRPTQISGNTIYF,.,.,TRBV30,TRBJ1-3
TGTGCCAGCAGCTTAATGAGCTCTGGAAACACCATATATTTT,CASSLMSSGNTIYF,once,.,TRBV7-2,TRBJ1-3
TGTGCCAGCAGCTTGGTGACAGCTAACACTGAAGCTTTCTTT,CASSLVTANTEAFF,.,.,TRBV5-6,TRBJ1-1
TGTGCCAGCAGCGTAGATAGTGCGGGAGGCACAGATACGCAGTATTTT,CASSVDSAGGTDTQYF,.,TRBD2,TRBV9,TRBJ2-3
TGTGCCAGCAGCTTGGCAGGTCGCTTTGACTATGGCTACACCTTC,CASSLAGRFDYGYTF,.,.,TRBV5-6,TRBJ1-2
TGTGCCAGCAGCGCTCTCGTACAGGGAGCTGGGGCCAACGTCCTGACTTTC,CASSALVQGAGANVLTF,.,.,TRBV9,TRBJ2-6
TGTGCCGTGACAGGGGGAAGAAGTTACGAGCAGTACTTC,CAVTGGRSYEQYF,.,TRBD1,TRBV6-1,TRBJ2-7
TGTGCCAGCGGACAGTCTAACTATGGCTACACCTTC,CASGQSNYGYTF,.,.,TRBV2,TRBJ1-2
TGTGCCAGCAGCTTAGTTGGGGGCGCTGGGGCCAACGTCCTGACTTTC,CASSLVGGAGANVLTF,few,.,TRBV7-2,TRBJ2-6
TGTGCCAGCAGCTTAGCGCCTCTAATGGCGGGGACCCACGAGCAGTACTTC,CASSLAPLMAGTHEQYF,once,.,TRBV7-6,TRBJ2-7
TGTGCCAGCAGCCTGAGACAGGGGGTAAATTATGGCTACACCTTC,CASSLRQGVNYGYTF,.,TRBD1,TRBV7-8,TRBJ1-2
TGTGCCAGCGTTGGACATTCTAGGAACTATGGCTACACCTTC,CASVGHSRNYGYTF,.,.,TRBV6-5,TRBJ1-2
TGTGCCAGCAGTTACTCGTGGGACAGGGCTGGAAACACCATATATTTT,CASSYSWDRAGNTIYF,.,TRBD1,TRBV6-5,TRBJ1-3
TGTGCCAGTCCGACAGGGGGCTGGAGTTACGAGCAGTACTTC,CASPTGGWSYEQYF,.,TRBD1,TRBV27,TRBJ2-7
TGTGCCAGCAGTCCCTGGACAGGGGTGGGGGTATCTGGGGCCAACGTCCTGACTTTC,CASSPWTGVGVSGANVLTF,.,TRBD1,TRBV28,TRBJ2-6
TGTGCCATACTAGGGGGTAGTTCCTATAATTCACCCCTCCACTTT,CAILGGSSYNSPLHF,.,.,TRBV28,TRBJ1-6
TGTGCCATCAGTGTGAGGCAGGGGGCCATCGAGCAGTACTTC,CAISVRQGAIEQYF,few,TRBD1,TRBV10-3,TRBJ2-7
TGTGCCAGTAGTATTCTACGAGGGATCGTCAATCAGCCCCAGCATTTT,CASSILRGIVNQPQHF,.,.,TRBV19,TRBJ1-5
TGTGCCAGCAGTCCCCGCGACATAGCTAACTATGGCTACACCTTC,CASSPRDIANYGYTF,.,.,TRBV6-5,TRBJ1-2
TGTGCCAGCAGCCCTATCGCGGGAGCTATCCACAATGAGCAGTTCTTC,CASSPIAGAIHNEQFF,.,TRBD2,TRBV7-6,TRBJ2-1
TGTGCCAGCAGCTCAAACGGACAGGGGGCGGGAGTCGAGCAGTACTTC,CASSSNGQGAGVEQYF,once,TRBD1,TRBV7-9,TRBJ2-7
TGCAGCGTCGGAGGACAGGCCGCGGGGGAGACCCAGTACTTC,CSVGGQAAGETQYF,.,.,TRBV29-1,TRBJ2-5
TGTGCCAGCAGCCTTGACAGGGGGATTTTTAAAAACATTCAGTACTTC,CASSLDRGIFKNIQYF,.,TRBD1,TRBV2,TRBJ2-4
TGCGCCAGCAGCTTGGTAAGAGGGTTGGAGACCCAGTACTTC,CASSLVRGLETQYF,.,.,TRBV5-1,TRBJ2-5
TGTGCCACTGGCCAGGGATCTTCCTCTGGAAACACCATATATTTT,CATGQGSSSGNTIYF,.,.,TRBV6-5,TRBJ1-3
TGTGCCAGCAGCTCGGGGGGGGGCCTTTATAATGAGCAGTTCTTC,CASSSGGGLYNEQFF,.,TRBD2,TRBV28,TRBJ2-1
TGTGCCAGCAGCTTCGGGTTGGGTAGCGGGAGTTTCACAGATACGCAGTATTTT,CASSFGLGSGSFTDTQYF,.,TRBD2,TRBV11-3,TRBJ2-3